The entry that follows covers one TCR beta chain sequence. What this receptor recognizes is not known. Nothing much larger sits one base from this clone, and base qualities are not available. These data originate in a study of T cells in Graves' hyperthyroidism and ophthalmopathy (dated by TCRdb to the late 2010s). Describing the broader study: To identify distinguishing TCR V-J signatures, a discovery cohort of about 100 patients was used, comprising 43 with Graves' ophthalmopathy and about 59 with stable Graves' hyperthyroidism. An independent validation cohort of 18 to 20 hyperthyroidism patients and 17 patients who later progressed to ophthalmopathy tested prospective prediction of ophthalmopathy. The approximately 95 discovery patients were divided at random into training and test sets in a 7:3 ratio. The study also compared thyroid tissue and blood T-cell repertoires from five or six Graves' hyperthyroidism patients. After blood sampling, hyperthyroidism patients were treated with methimazole at a starting dose of 30 mg daily, and ophthalmopathy patients were treated with high-dose intravenous methylprednisolone. According to the paper, TCR Vbeta CDR3 sequencing was carried out on 135 peripheral blood samples, which came from fewer than 50 ophthalmopathy, 75 or so hyperthyroidism and approximately 17 progressor patients.

On the study overall, not on this receptor specifically: No statistical method was used to fix the sample size in advance, and group allocation was not hidden from the investigators. In validation, the model predicted progression to ophthalmopathy a median of around six months before onset, with 70% to 71% sensitivity and about 72% specificity. A 13 V-J signature model separated ophthalmopathy from stable hyperthyroidism, with just over 85% sensitivity and roughly 84% specificity in cross-validation and 80%/75% in testing. Most expanded thyroid clonotypes (frequency above 0.001) were also detected in blood, a finding suggesting that blood repertoires may reflect thyroid immune responses.

A patient counted as having stable Graves' hyperthyroidism if no progression to ophthalmopathy occurred over 18 months of follow-up. Hyperthyroidism patients were newly diagnosed, had a disease duration of under 2 months, and were aged 18 to 65 years. Exclusion was applied to patients with uncontrolled infections, other autoimmune diseases, pregnancy or lactation. Diagnoses were based on clinical symptoms, serum thyroxine and TRAb, thyroid ultrasound and orbital computed tomography. Total RNA was extracted with Trizol reagent, and quality was checked on an Agilent 2100 Bioanalyzer. The TCR beta CDR3 regions were amplified from RNA transcripts. The first round of RT-PCR for the TCR CDR3 was performed with the HTBI primer set and the Qiagen OneStep RT-PCR kit. Libraries were constructed in a second round of multiplex PCR, after which size selection and purification were performed. Sequencing of the libraries was done on an Illumina HiSeq2000 using paired-end 100 bp reads. The source study handled its data this way. SOAPnuke was used to process the raw data, removing reads that contained adapters or uncalled bases, had a mean Phred below 15, or lacked an exact match to the constant primer or identifier. High-quality paired reads were merged with COPE v1.2.5, and unique nucleotide sequences were defined as clonotypes. MiTCR v1.1 was used to align the clonotypes against IMGT TRBV, TRBD and TRBJ reference segments. Analysis was restricted to V-J combinations with a frequency above 0.0001, which covered roughly 99% of repertoires. A TCS score was defined as the ratio between F50 (clonal expansion) and ExV (chaos), using BLOSUM62-based TCRdist between CDR3 peptides within each V-J. Welch's t-statistics and random forest reduced just over 500 V-J features to 10 to 15, which were used in a naive Bayes classifier (R e1071). The Morisita-Horn index was used to measure how similar the thyroid and blood repertoires were. The raw public data were reprocessed by TCRdb itself: fastp quality trimming at Q25, MiXCR clonotype calling, in-frame beta chains only. Every distinct CDR3 protein forms one entry, paired with its most common genes and DNA. These V and J calls are TCRdb output, not the study's own analysis. This sample lists almost 600,000 distinct CDR3 sequences; about half were detected once. About 8.3% of the sample is taken by the ten largest.

CDR1 SQVTM and CDR2 ANQGSEA were looked up in the germline V gene. From its cysteine to its phenylalanine, the CDR3 spans 11 amino acids. Here the CDR3 DNA is all that survives: 33 bases in frame from base 1. The junction carries 13 bases between V and J, which are trimmed by 8 bases and 5 bases respectively. Sequenced sample: peripheral blood or thyroid tissue (not recorded which). This chain is built from TRBV29-1 and TRBJ2-7, with the D gene too uncertain to name. The TCR originated in a woman younger than 30 with Graves' hyperthyroidism. The DNA sequence is given as TGCAGCTTAATTGGACGGGACGAGCAGTACTTC. Its protein product is CSLIGRDEQYF.